The present T cell receptor (beta chain) was sequenced within a study of PD-L1 blockade in urothelial cancer (dated 2017 in TCRdb). For context, the study as a whole: All patients started therapy around 2014 and received atezolizumab 1,200 mg intravenously every 3 weeks. About nine tenths of the roughly 29 patients were males with bladder-origin urothelial cancer, and 18 of 29 reported a prior smoking history. Patients had an ECOG performance status of 0 or 1 and had received between 0 and 3 prior chemotherapy regimens. Blood samples were analyzed 3 weeks after the start of treatment (second dose) and 6 weeks after the start of treatment. Blood samples gave median yields of around 140,000 T cells and approximately 80,000 unique TCRs, along with a median clonality of about 0.084. Somatic, immune and clinical correlates of response to PD-L1 blockade with atezolizumab in urothelial cancer were the focus of an exploratory multi-omic analysis. Pretreatment tumor samples, along with matched peripheral blood serially collected before and after atezolizumab treatment, were subjected to TCR sequencing. Progression-free survival longer than 6 months counted as durable clinical benefit, and TCR features were additionally tested against both progression-free and overall survival. In the same patients, whole exome sequencing and RNA sequencing of pretreatment tumors were performed in addition to TCR sequencing. Durable clinical benefit was achieved by nine patients and was not achieved by 20 patients. Twenty-nine patients had pretreatment blood TCR-seq, about 25 had at least one posttreatment blood collection, and about 25 had tumor TCR-seq. Study-wide conclusions, independent of this receptor: A pretreatment peripheral blood TCR clonality below the median was linked to improved progression-free and overall survival. Small sample size (n of about 30) and many exploratory analyses mean the results are intended to be hypothesis-generating. Greater expansion of tumor-associated TCR clones in peripheral blood 3 weeks after the start of treatment was observed in patients with durable benefit (n ≈ 22, p = 0.022).

Explained via the paper, the time point label denotes: peripheral blood 6 weeks after treatment start. The cohort included 29 patients with locally advanced or metastatic urothelial carcinoma who were treated at Memorial Sloan Kettering on a trial protocol. Peripheral blood mononuclear cells were collected from each patient pretreatment and during treatment, giving between 1 and 8 total time points per patient. The Qiagen DNeasy Blood extraction kit was used to purify genomic DNA from total PBMCs and tumor samples. PBMCs were collected pretreatment and during treatment, and were isolated and stored as previously described. For this clone: Its antigen remains unidentified. No base qualities exist here, and no much larger clone lies one base off it.

The junction shows trimming of 5 bases on V and 5 bases on J, and the gene matches do not reach 16 bases of it. CDR1 and CDR2 were assigned from the germline V gene (reference sequence) as LNHDA and SQIVND. Reading from cysteine to phenylalanine, the CDR3 counts 18 amino acids. The read is trimmed to its CDR3 DNA, 54 bases read in frame from base 1. Each PCR received spiked-in synthetic TCR analog templates so that absolute template abundance could be estimated from read counts. TCRbeta CDR3 regions were amplified from genomic DNA with bias-controlled V and J gene primers using the immunoSEQ assay. Sequencing of rearranged TCRbeta segments was done at approximately 20X coverage. In the original analysis: Sequencing errors were corrected by clustering and CDR3s were annotated against IMGT to assign V, D and J genes. Out-of-frame and stop-codon sequences were excluded, and only productive TCRbeta rearrangements were used in downstream analyses. Clonality was computed as one minus Shannon entropy normalized by the log of the number of unique productive sequences. Fisher's exact test with Benjamini-Hochberg correction, at a threshold of adjusted p below 0.01, was used to find clones that differed between time points or between blood and tumor. Sourced from immuneACCESS, this table was stored by TCRdb with only in-frame sequences that have V and J called. A share of the clones is absent; for the studies checked, an unresolved V gene accounts for under half, and the remainder has no known explanation. That table supplies the V and J calls and clone size; D and trimming were determined from the DNA. In this sample the table shows 40,000 to 45,000 clones, about 85% of which occur a single time. Of the sample, roughly 2.5% falls within the top ten clones.

The sequence came from a man between 65 and 85 years old with urothelial cancer. The rearranged chain carries TRBV19 and TRBJ2-1, with 9 bases in between that match TRBD1. Sequencing was performed on PBMCs, taken around atezolizumab (anti-PD-L1) treatment. For the CDR3, the sequence is CASSFRAYGTGSDNEQFF. The nucleotide sequence is given as TGTGCCAGTAGTTTCCGGGCTTACGGGACAGGGTCTGACAATGAGCAGTTCTTC.